The clone carrying this T cell receptor beta chain was found many times. Its antigen is undetermined. Germline CDR1 and CDR2: MNHEY and SVGAGI. Germline trimming cut 4 bases from V and 1 base from J; bases unmatched to any gene: 5. CDR3 length: 17 residues. This specimen belongs to a study of CD8 T cells in ankylosing spondylitis. Whole-study results and caveats: From matched ankylosing spondylitis synovial fluid, disease-linked clones were reportedly recovered at significantly enriched levels.

MiXCR, applied by TCRdb to the 5' RACE reads, yields one record per CDR3 protein. This repertoire shows 180,000 or so distinct CDR3 sequences, roughly 12% found once; its top ten account for roughly 29%. The chain employs TRBV6-5 and TRBJ2-1, with 12 bases lining up with TRBD2. The receptor was derived from a male donor with ankylosing spondylitis or in good health (not recorded which). The sequenced material came from blood, either unsorted or a sorted T cell fraction (not recorded which). In DNA, the CDR3 is TGTGCCAGCAGTTCCACTAGCGGGAGGATTTCCTACAATGAGCAGTTCTTC. This encodes CASSSTSGRISYNEQFF.